The rows below give T cell receptor beta chains drawn from one sample of a study of T-cell memory formation after mild COVID-19. MiXCR, run by TCRdb on the 5' RACE reads, gives a single entry per CDR3 protein. Among roughly 450,000 distinct CDR3 sequences, about 20% were seen once, and the ten largest hold more than 9%. Sequencing was done on a sample of PBMCs or a T cell subset sorted from them (not recorded which). The receptors here all came from an adult woman who had mild COVID-19 (a few samples of this study predate the infection). Cell type and time point are not known. CDR3s include the opening cysteine and the closing phenylalanine or tryptophan. A D gene is named only where the DNA matches it firmly. Size values are once, few and many counts, or a class for expanded clones, and some rows have none.

>TRBJ2-2|.|TRBD2|TRBV7-9|17
CASSSVSGRRGTGELFF
TGTGCCAGCAGCTCCGTTAGCGGGAGGAGGGGCACCGGGGAGCTGTTTTTT
>TRBJ2-7|few|TRBD2|TRBV29-1|14
CSVARASGSYEQYF
TGCAGCGTTGCCCGGGCTAGCGGTTCCTACGAGCAGTACTTC
>TRBJ2-1|.|TRBD2|TRBV7-2|17
CASSLVRLAGVRNEQFF
TGTGCCAGCAGCTTAGTCCGACTAGCGGGAGTTAGGAATGAGCAGTTCTTC
>TRBJ2-7|.|TRBD1|TRBV27|15
CASSSSQGAKDEQYF
TGTGCCAGCAGTTCCTCACAGGGGGCTAAAGACGAGCAGTACTTC
>TRBJ2-1|.|TRBD2|TRBV7-9|18
CASSLGTSGAGSYNEQFF
TGTGCCAGCAGCTTAGGGACTAGCGGGGCCGGATCCTACAATGAGCAGTTCTTC
>TRBJ2-3|.|.|TRBV7-9|15
CASSLDGLAADTQYF
TGTGCCAGCAGCTTAGATGGTCTAGCAGCAGATACGCAGTATTTT
>TRBJ2-7|few|.|TRBV10-3|16
CAISGPPVVEAYEQYF
TGTGCCATCAGTGGTCCCCCGGTGGTTGAAGCCTACGAGCAGTACTTC
>TRBJ2-7|.|.|TRBV12-3/TRBV12-4|14
CASSGDGRSYEQYF
TGTGCCAGCAGTGGGGACGGTAGGTCCTACGAGCAGTACTTC
>TRBJ2-7|few|TRBD2|TRBV29-1|13
CSAPRLAETARYF
TGCAGCGCGCCCCGACTAGCGGAAACCGCTCGGTACTTC
>TRBJ1-1|.|.|TRBV20-1|13
CSAPLQGGTEAFF
TGCAGTGCTCCTCTCCAGGGTGGGACTGAAGCTTTCTTT
>TRBJ2-1|few|TRBD1|TRBV9|17
CASSLPRGQGPVNEQFF
TGTGCCAGCAGCCTACCGAGGGGACAGGGTCCGGTCAATGAGCAGTTCTTC
>TRBJ2-5|.|TRBD2|TRBV4-1|17
CASSQERGGGTQETRYF
TGCGCCAGCAGCCAAGAGAGGGGCGGGGGGACCCAAGAGACCCGGTACTTC
>TRBJ2-7|few|.|TRBV2|13
CASSLQFNYEQYF
TGTGCCAGCAGTCTCCAGTTCAACTACGAGCAGTACTTC
>TRBJ2-7|many|.|TRBV6-2/TRBV6-3|13
CASSYSRGYEQYF
TGTGCCAGCAGTTACTCCAGGGGTTACGAGCAGTACTTC
>TRBJ1-1|.|.|TRBV5-1|13
CASSGGLNTEAFF
TGCGCCAGCTCCGGAGGGTTGAACACTGAAGCTTTCTTT
>TRBJ2-3|.|.|TRBV7-3|13
CASREGGADTQYF
TGTGCCAGCAGGGAGGGGGGCGCAGATACGCAGTATTTT
>TRBJ1-5|.|.|TRBV7-9|14
CASSLSAGLQPQHF
TGTGCCAGCAGCTTATCGGCAGGGTTGCAGCCCCAGCATTTT
>TRBJ2-1|many|.|TRBV7-6|12
CASSSWDSPQFF
TGTGCCAGCAGCTCCTGGGACTCTCCCCAGTTCTTC
>TRBJ2-4|once|TRBD2|TRBV5-4|15
CASSSGGESKNIQYF
TGTGCAAGCAGCTCGGGGGGGGAGTCCAAAAACATTCAGTACTTC
>TRBJ2-2|.|TRBD2|TRBV12-3/TRBV12-4|17
CASSIGLTGGHTGELFF
TGTGCCAGCAGTATAGGCTTAACGGGAGGCCATACCGGGGAGCTGTTTTTT
>TRBJ2-5|many|.|TRBV12-3/TRBV12-4|14
CASSLGGGQETQYF
TGTGCCAGCAGCTTAGGTGGGGGCCAAGAGACCCAGTACTTC
>TRBJ1-1|.|TRBD1|TRBV29-1|14
CSVALGQKNTEAFF
TGCAGCGTTGCTCTGGGACAGAAAAACACTGAAGCTTTCTTT
>TRBJ2-1|many|.|TRBV24-1|13
CATSHVSPNEQFF
TGTGCCACCAGTCATGTATCGCCCAATGAGCAGTTCTTC
>TRBJ2-1|.|.|TRBV24-1|16
CATSDLERGPYNEQFF
TGTGCCACCAGTGATTTGGAGAGGGGCCCCTACAATGAGCAGTTCTTC